A single sample is the source of the 7 T cell receptor beta chains below, sequenced in a study of OX40 agonist ivuxolimab in advanced cancers. TCRdb's table, derived via immunoSEQ multiplex PCR, lists solely in-frame clones and lacks some. The data show 60,000 to 75,000 clones, approximately 87% seen once. The starting material was CD4+ or CD8+ T cells sorted from blood, obtained in a trial of the OX40 agonist ivuxolimab. Receptors were obtained from an adult with an advanced solid tumor such as melanoma, head and neck, liver or kidney cancer.

The chain joins TRBV7-8 to TRBJ2-4; unclear D gene. With 5 bases removed from V and 1 base from J, the gap between germline ends came to 9 bases. The germline CDR1 and CDR2 sequences are SGHVS and FQNEAQ. The CDR3 consists of 14 residues. In DNA, the CDR3 is TGTGCCAGCAGCCCGCGTCTGGCCAAAAACATTCAGTACTTC. Protein product: CASSPRLAKNIQYF.

This chain connects TRBV4-2 to TRBJ2-2; tentatively, D is TRBD2 (5 bases). The ends were cut back, 8 bases at V and 5 bases at J, with 12 bases in the middle. The CDR3 covers 13 residues. In germline, CDR1 is LGHNA, CDR2 YNFKEQ. This CDR3 reads CASGTEGTGELFF. DNA for the CDR3: TGTGCCAGCGGAACTGAGGGTACCGGGGAGCTGTTTTTT.

The J gene is TRBJ2-1, the V gene TRBV7-2; 10 nucleotides agree with TRBD2. The CDR3 length is 15 residues. CDR1 SGHTA and CDR2 FQGNSA come from the germline V gene. Trimming took 2 bases from V and 9 from J; bases not matched to a gene: 7. CDR3 coding DNA: TGTGCCAGCAGCTTACGAAGCGGGAGGGCCTTTGAGCAGTTCTTC. Its protein is CASSLRSGRAFEQFF.

V is TRBV9 and J is TRBJ1-6; TRBD1 agrees at 7 bases. The CDR3 sequence is 15 residues long. The germline V gene encodes CDR1 SGDLS and CDR2 YYNGEE. J was trimmed by 5 bases and V by 4 bases; bases with no gene match: 6. CDR3 sequence: CASSLGGLNNSPLHF. The CDR3 DNA sequence: TGTGCCAGCAGCCTAGGGGGCCTCAATAATTCACCCCTCCACTTT.

This chain uses TRBV6-5 with TRBJ2-3; D might be TRBD2 (6 bases). Germline-derived CDR1 and CDR2 are MNHEY and SVGAGI. V was shortened by 6 bases and J by 6 bases, with 13 bases between the two germline ends. This CDR3 has 13 residues. The CDR3, as DNA: TGTGCCAGCAGGCCCCTAGCGAGGGATACGCAGTATTTT. This gives the protein CASRPLARDTQYF.

The V and J genes are TRBV18 and TRBJ1-1; 12 bases are shared with TRBD1. Germline values: CDR1 KGHSH, CDR2 LQKENI. CDR3 length: 15 amino acids. The junction had 7 bases not matched to a gene; V was cut back by 4 bases and J by 7 bases. The CDR3 loop is CASSRGQGAFGEAFF. The CDR3, as DNA: TGTGCCAGCTCACGGGGACAGGGGGCCTTTGGTGAAGCTTTCTTT.

The chain is built from TRBV7-2 and TRBJ1-6; D is ambiguous. Deletions cut 2 bases from V and 7 bases from J, with 3 bases between. Germline assignment: CDR1 SGHTA and CDR2 FQGNSA. The CDR3 is made up of 12 amino acids. DNA for the CDR3: TGTGCCAGCAGCTTACAGAATTCACCCCTCCACTTT. This codes for CASSLQNSPLHF.